This T cell receptor beta chain was found in a study of CD8 T cells in ankylosing spondylitis. Whole-study results and caveats: According to the report, clones linked to the disease were significantly enriched in matched synovial fluid samples taken from ankylosing spondylitis patients. Clones linked with disease were CD8+ and fairly uncommon in the peripheral blood.

This clonotype turned up a few times. As yet, its antigen is unknown. CDR1 and CDR2 (germline): SGHRS, YFSETQ. Trimming stripped 5 bases from V and 6 bases from J, with 13 bases between. This CDR3 comprises 13 residues. TCRdb reprocessed the 5' RACE reads with MiXCR, giving one entry per CDR3 protein. This sample carries tens of thousands of distinct CDR3 sequences, about a sixth of them seen once, and the ten largest clones take around 30%. The clonotype originates from a male donor with ankylosing spondylitis or in good health (not recorded which). The chain carries TRBV5-1 and TRBJ2-3; no firm D call. The sequencing input was blood. CDR3 residues: CASSSVISDTQYF. The CDR3 coding sequence is TGCGCCAGCAGTTCTGTCATCTCTGATACGCAGTATTTT.